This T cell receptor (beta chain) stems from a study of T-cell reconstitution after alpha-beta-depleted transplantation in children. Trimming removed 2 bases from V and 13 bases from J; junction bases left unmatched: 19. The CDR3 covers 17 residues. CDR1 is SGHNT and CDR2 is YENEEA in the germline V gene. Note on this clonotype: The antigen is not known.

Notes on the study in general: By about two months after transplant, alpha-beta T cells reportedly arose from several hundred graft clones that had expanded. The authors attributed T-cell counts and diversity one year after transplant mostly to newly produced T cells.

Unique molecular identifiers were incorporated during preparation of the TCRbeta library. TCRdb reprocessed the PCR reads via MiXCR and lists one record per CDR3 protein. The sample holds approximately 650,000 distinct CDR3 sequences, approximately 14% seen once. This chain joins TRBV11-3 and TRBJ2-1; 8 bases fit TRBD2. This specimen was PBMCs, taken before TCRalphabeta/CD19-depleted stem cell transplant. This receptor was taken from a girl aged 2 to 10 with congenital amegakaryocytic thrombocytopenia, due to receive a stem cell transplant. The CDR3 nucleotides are TGTGCCAGCAGCTTAACTGCGTTGGGACCCGGGACTAGTAGACAGTTCTTC. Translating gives CASSLTALGPGTSRQFF. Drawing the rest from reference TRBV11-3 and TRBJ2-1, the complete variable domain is EAGVVQSPRYKIIEKKQPVAFWCNPISGHNTLYWYLQNLGQGPELLIRYENEEAVDDSQLPKDRFSAERLKGVDSTLKIQPAELGDSAVYLCASSLTALGPGTSRQFFGPGTRLTVL.